This TCR beta chain was captured by sequencing in a study of technical replicates of blood from several donors. The CDR3 spans 15 residues. Trimming removed 1 base from V and 4 bases from J, with 12 bases in between. From germline, CDR1 is SGHVS and CDR2 FNYEAQ. Profiling relied on immunoSEQ multiplex PCR, and the TCRdb table lists in-frame clones only, not all of them. The data contain approximately 65,000 clones, 86% of them seen just once; the ten biggest clones take up approximately 5.4%. The TCR sequence derives from a human donor in good health. Some clones in this sample may be carry-over from other donors' samples. The chain is built from TRBV7-6 and TRBJ2-3; D is ambiguous. Material: PBMCs. The CDR3 DNA reads TGTGCCAGCAGCTTAGAAAATACACCTTCAGATACGCAGTATTTT. It translates to CASSLENTPSDTQYF. Variable domain in full (rest from reference TRBV7-6 and TRBJ2-3): GAGVSQSPRYKVTKRGQDVALRCDPISGHVSLYWYRQALGQGPEFLTYFNYEAQQDKSGLPNDRFSAERPEGSISTLTIQRTEQRDSAMYRCASSLENTPSDTQYFGPGTRLTVL.